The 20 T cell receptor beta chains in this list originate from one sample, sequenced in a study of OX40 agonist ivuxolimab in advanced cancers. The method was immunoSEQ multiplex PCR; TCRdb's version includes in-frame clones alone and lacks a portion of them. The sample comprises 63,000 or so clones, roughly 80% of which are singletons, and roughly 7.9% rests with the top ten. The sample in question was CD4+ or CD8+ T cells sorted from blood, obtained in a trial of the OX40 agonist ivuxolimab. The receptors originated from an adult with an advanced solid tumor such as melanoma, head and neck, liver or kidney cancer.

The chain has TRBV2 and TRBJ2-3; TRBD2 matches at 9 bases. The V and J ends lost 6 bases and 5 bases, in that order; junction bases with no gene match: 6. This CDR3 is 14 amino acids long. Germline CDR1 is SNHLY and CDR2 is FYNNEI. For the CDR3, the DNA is TGTGCCAGCAGCCACGGAGCGGGAGGAGATACGCAGTATTTT. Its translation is CASSHGAGGDTQYF.

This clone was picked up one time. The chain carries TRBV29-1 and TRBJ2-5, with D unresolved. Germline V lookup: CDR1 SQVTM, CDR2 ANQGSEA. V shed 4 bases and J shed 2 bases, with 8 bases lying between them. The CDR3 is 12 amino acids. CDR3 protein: CSVGDSQETQYF. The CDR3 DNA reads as TGCAGCGTTGGAGATTCTCAAGAGACCCAGTACTTC.

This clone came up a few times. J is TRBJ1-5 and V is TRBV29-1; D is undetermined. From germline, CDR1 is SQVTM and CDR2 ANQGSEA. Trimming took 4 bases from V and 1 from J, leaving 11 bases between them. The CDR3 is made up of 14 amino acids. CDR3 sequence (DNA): TGCAGCGTTGCAGAGGGTATGAGCAATCAGCCCCAGCATTTT. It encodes CSVAEGMSNQPQHF.

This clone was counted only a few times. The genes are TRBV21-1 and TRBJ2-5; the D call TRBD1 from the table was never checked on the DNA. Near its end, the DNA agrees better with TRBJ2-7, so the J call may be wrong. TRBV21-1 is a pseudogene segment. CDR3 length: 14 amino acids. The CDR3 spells CASTPTGVPYEQYF. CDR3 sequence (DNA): TGTGCCAGCACCCCGACAGGGGTCCCCTACGAGCAGTACTTC.

In nucleotides, the CDR3 is TGCGCCAGCAGCCGGGACAGGGATGAGCAGTTCTTC. This codes for CASSRDRDEQFF. V gene TRBV4-3 combines with J gene TRBJ2-1, with 9 bases lining up with TRBD1. The CDR3 length is 12 residues. CDR1 LGHNA and CDR2 YSLEER come from the germline V gene. V was pared by 4 bases and J by 8 bases, with 0 bases of the junction left unmatched.

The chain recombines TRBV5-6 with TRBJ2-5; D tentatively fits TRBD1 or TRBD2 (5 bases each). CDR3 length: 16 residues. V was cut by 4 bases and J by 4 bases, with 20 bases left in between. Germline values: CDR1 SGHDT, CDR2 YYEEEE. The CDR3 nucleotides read TGTGCCAGCAGCCCCAGGTGGGGCATGGGGAGAGAGACCCAGTACTTC. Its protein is CASSPRWGMGRETQYF.

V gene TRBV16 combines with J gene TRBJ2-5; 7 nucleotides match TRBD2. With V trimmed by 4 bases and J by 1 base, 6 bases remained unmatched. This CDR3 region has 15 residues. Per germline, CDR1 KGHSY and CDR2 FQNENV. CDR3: CASSPRGDPQETQYF. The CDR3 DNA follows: TGTGCCAGCAGCCCTCGGGGGGATCCCCAAGAGACCCAGTACTTC. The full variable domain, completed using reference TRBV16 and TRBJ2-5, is GEEVAQTPKHLVRGEGQKAKLYCAPIKGHSYVFWYQQVLKNEFKFLISFQNENVFDETGMPKERFSAKCLPNSPCSLEIQATKLEDSAVYFCASSPRGDPQETQYFGPGTRLLVL.

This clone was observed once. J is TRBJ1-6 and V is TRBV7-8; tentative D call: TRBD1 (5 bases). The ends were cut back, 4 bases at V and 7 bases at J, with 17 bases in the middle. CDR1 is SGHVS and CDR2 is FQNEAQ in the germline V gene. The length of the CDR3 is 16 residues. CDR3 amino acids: CASSSRELLTNSPLHF. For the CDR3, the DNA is TGTGCCAGCAGCTCCAGGGAGCTTCTGACCAATTCACCCCTCCACTTT.

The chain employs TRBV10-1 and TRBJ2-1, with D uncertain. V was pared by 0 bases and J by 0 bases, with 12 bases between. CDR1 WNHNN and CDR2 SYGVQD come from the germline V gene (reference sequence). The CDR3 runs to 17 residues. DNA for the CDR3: TGCGCCAGCAGTGAGTCAGGGATTATCCTCTCCTACAATGAGCAGTTCTTC. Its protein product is CASSESGIILSYNEQFF.

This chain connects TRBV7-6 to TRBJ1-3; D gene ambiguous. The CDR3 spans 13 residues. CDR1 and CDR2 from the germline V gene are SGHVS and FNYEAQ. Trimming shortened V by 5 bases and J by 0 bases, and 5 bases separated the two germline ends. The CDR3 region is CASSPGSGNTIYF. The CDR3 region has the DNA TGTGCCAGCAGCCCGGGCTCTGGAAACACCATATATTTT. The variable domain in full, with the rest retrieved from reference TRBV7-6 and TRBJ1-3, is GAGVSQSPRYKVTKRGQDVALRCDPISGHVSLYWYRQALGQGPEFLTYFNYEAQQDKSGLPNDRFSAERPEGSISTLTIQRTEQRDSAMYRCASSPGSGNTIYFGEGSWLTVV.

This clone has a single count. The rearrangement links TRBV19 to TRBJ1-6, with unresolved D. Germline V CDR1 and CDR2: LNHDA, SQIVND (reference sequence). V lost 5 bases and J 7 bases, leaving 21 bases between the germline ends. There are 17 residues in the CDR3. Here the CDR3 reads CASSVNRRPSGNSPLHF. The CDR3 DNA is TGTGCCAGTAGTGTCAACCGCAGGCCGTCCGGGAATTCACCCCTCCACTTT.

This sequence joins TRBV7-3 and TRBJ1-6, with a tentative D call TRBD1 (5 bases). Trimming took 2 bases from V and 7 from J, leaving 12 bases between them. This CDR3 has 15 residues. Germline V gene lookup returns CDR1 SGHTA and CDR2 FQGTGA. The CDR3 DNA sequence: TGTGCCAGCAGCTTAGGAGCGGGGGAGAATTCACCCCTCCACTTT. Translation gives CASSLGAGENSPLHF.

CDR3 in amino acids: CASSVTLGIWEKLFF. The CDR3 nucleotides read TGTGCCAGCAGCGTCACCCTAGGGATCTGGGAAAAACTGTTTTTT. The chain has TRBV7-2 and TRBJ1-4; D is unclear. This CDR3 contains 15 residues. In germline, CDR1 is SGHTA, CDR2 FQGNSA. V was trimmed by 5 bases and J by 8 bases, leaving 18 bases between them.

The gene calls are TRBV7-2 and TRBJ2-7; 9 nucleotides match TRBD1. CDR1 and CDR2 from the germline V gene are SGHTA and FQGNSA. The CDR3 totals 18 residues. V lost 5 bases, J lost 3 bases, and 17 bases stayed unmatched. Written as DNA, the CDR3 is TGTGCCAGCAGCACCGTGCCCCCCGGGACAGGGATGTTCTACGAGCAGTACTTC. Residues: CASSTVPPGTGMFYEQYF.

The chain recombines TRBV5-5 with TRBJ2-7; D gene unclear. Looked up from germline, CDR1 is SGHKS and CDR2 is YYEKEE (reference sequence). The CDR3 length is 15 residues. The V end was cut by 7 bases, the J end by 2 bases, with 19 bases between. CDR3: CASQMLVGLAYEQYF. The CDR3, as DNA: TGTGCCAGCCAAATGCTCGTGGGGTTAGCCTACGAGCAGTACTTC.

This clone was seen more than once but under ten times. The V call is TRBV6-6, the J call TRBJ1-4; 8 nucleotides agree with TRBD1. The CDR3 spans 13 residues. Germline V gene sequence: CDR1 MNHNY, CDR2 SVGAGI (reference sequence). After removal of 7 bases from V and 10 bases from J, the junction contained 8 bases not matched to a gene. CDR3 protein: CASNFDRGSKLFF. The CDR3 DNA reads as TGTGCCAGCAACTTTGACAGGGGATCAAAACTGTTTTTT.

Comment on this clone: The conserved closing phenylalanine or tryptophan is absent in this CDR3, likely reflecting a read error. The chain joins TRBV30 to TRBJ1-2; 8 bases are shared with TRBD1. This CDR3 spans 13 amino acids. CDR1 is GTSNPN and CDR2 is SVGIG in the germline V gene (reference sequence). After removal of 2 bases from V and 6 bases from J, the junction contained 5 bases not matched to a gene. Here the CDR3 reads CAWSSDRVHGYTS. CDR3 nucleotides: TGTGCCTGGAGTTCGGACAGGGTACATGGCTACACCTCC.

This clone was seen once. CDR3 DNA: TGTGCCAGCAGCCTCGTGAGGGTTGGCTACACCTTC. Protein: CASSLVRVGYTF. This chain joins TRBV28 and TRBJ1-2; D unresolved. The CDR3 has 12 amino acids. V was cut by 6 bases and J by 7 bases, with 12 bases left in between. The germline V gene has CDR1 MDHEN and CDR2 SYDVKM.

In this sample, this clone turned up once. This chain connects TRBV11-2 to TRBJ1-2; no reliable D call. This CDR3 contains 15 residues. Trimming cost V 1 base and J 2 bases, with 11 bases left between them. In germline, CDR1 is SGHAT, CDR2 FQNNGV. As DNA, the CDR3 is TGTGCCAGCAGCTTAGCACTCTCGATCAACTATGGCTACACCTTC. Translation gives CASSLALSINYGYTF.

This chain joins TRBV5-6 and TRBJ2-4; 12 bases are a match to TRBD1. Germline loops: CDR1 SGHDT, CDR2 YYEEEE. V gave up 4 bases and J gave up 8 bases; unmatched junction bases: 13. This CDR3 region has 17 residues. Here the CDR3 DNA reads TGTGCCAGCAGCGTAGGGACAGGGGGCAATGGGCTAGACATTCAGTACTTC. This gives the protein CASSVGTGGNGLDIQYF.